The rows below give T cell receptor beta chains drawn from one sample of a study of blood T cell repertoires in COVID-19. The protocol was immunoSEQ multiplex PCR, while the TCRdb copy is restricted to in-frame clones and leaves out a portion. The data show around 250,000 clones, 70% to 85% seen once. The sequenced sample was peripheral blood. All receptors derive from a woman of 80 years or more with acute or convalescent COVID-19. Each CDR3 is given with its conserved first and last residue. Each record gives: V gene, CDR3 length, clone size, CDR3 protein. Clone size is shown for a subset of rows, as once, few, many or a class of expanded clone.

v_gene: TRBV30; len: 15; abundance: .; CDR3aa: CAWGDPPGANYGYTF
v_gene: TRBV19; len: 13; abundance: .; CDR3aa: CASRASVEGIQYF
v_gene: TRBV14; len: 15; abundance: .; CDR3aa: CASSQGTGVAGELFF
v_gene: TRBV6-5; len: 14; abundance: .; CDR3aa: CASSRTGDSYEQYF
v_gene: TRBV4-1; len: 16; abundance: .; CDR3aa: CASSQDRRVSGNTIYF
v_gene: TRBV27; len: 16; abundance: .; CDR3aa: CASSLLTSGRGNEQFF
v_gene: TRBV9; len: 13; abundance: .; CDR3aa: CASSVERGETQYF
v_gene: TRBV29-1; len: 14; abundance: .; CDR3aa: CSVEETGLNTEAFF
v_gene: TRBV19; len: 14; abundance: .; CDR3aa: CASSMGTGVQPQHF
v_gene: TRBV2; len: 14; abundance: many; CDR3aa: CASSPSGVGYGYTF
v_gene: TRBV4-2; len: 15; abundance: .; CDR3aa: CASSLRREGAYGYTF
v_gene: TRBV3-1/TRBV3-2; len: 12; abundance: .; CDR3aa: CASSQVLGGSTF
v_gene: TRBV5-1; len: 16; abundance: .; CDR3aa: CASSMTGEGSLGKLFF
v_gene: TRBV29-1; len: 16; abundance: .; CDR3aa: CSVGGRGARANEKLFF
v_gene: TRBV5-1; len: 17; abundance: .; CDR3aa: CASSWQGPGVGQETQYF
v_gene: TRBV28; len: 14; abundance: .; CDR3aa: CASSLLGAGAGQFF
v_gene: TRBV4-1; len: 16; abundance: .; CDR3aa: CASSHFRDRLNTEAFF
v_gene: TRBV7-2; len: 13; abundance: .; CDR3aa: CASSLKQGGEQFF
v_gene: TRBV6-1; len: 16; abundance: .; CDR3aa: CASSEHQLANTGELFF
v_gene: TRBV5-5; len: 15; abundance: once; CDR3aa: CASSLPGVPQETQYF
v_gene: TRBV7-3; len: 17; abundance: .; CDR3aa: CASTQGVFLYSNQPQHF
v_gene: TRBV24-1; len: 16; abundance: .; CDR3aa: CATSALGGQGRNEQFF
v_gene: TRBV12-5; len: 13; abundance: few; CDR3aa: CASGLVGEDTQYF
v_gene: TRBV9; len: 15; abundance: once; CDR3aa: CASSVEAAAHGTQYF
v_gene: TRBV7-9; len: 16; abundance: .; CDR3aa: CASSLWLAGGQETQYF
v_gene: TRBV7-7; len: 11; abundance: .; CDR3aa: CAKLAYTEAFF
v_gene: TRBV3-1/TRBV3-2; len: 16; abundance: .; CDR3aa: CASSLLAGGIADTQYF
v_gene: TRBV3-1/TRBV3-2; len: 14; abundance: .; CDR3aa: CASSRYPGTYEQYF
v_gene: TRBV5-1; len: 15; abundance: .; CDR3aa: CASSPQTGGNTEAFF
v_gene: TRBV7-3; len: 18; abundance: few; CDR3aa: CASSLKGTSGFSSYEQYF
v_gene: TRBV7-2; len: 15; abundance: .; CDR3aa: CASSSQLGGWTEAFF
v_gene: TRBV5-1; len: 16; abundance: .; CDR3aa: CASSLFVLGQGSEAFF
v_gene: TRBV5-5; len: 12; abundance: .; CDR3aa: CASSPYGGGYTF
v_gene: TRBV28; len: 13; abundance: once; CDR3aa: CASLGLRVYEQYF
v_gene: TRBV28; len: 16; abundance: .; CDR3aa: CASSLSRGLNTGELFF
v_gene: TRBV28; len: 16; abundance: .; CDR3aa: CASSSSGTATNEKLFF
v_gene: TRBV11-3; len: 15; abundance: .; CDR3aa: CASSFTSFPGNTIYF
v_gene: TRBV9; len: 14; abundance: .; CDR3aa: CASSVGGGAETQYF
v_gene: TRBV7-8; len: 15; abundance: few; CDR3aa: CASSSGWTGSYEQYF
v_gene: TRBV18; len: 14; abundance: .; CDR3aa: CASSSGQSGNTIYF
v_gene: TRBV7-6; len: 16; abundance: once; CDR3aa: CASSLETGGGNQPQHF
v_gene: TRBV30; len: 13; abundance: .; CDR3aa: CAWSGQGASPLHF
v_gene: TRBV29-1; len: 15; abundance: few; CDR3aa: CSIDRDRGSNYGYTF
v_gene: TRBV15; len: 16; abundance: .; CDR3aa: CATSRVVTGPGNEQFF
v_gene: TRBV7-2; len: 17; abundance: .; CDR3aa: CASSLVPTGVSSYEQYF
v_gene: TRBV2; len: 14; abundance: .; CDR3aa: CASSESHINEKLFF
v_gene: TRBV27; len: 19; abundance: once; CDR3aa: CASSGQALGKSVSSYEQYF
v_gene: TRBV7-9; len: 17; abundance: .; CDR3aa: CASSPTPSRASGNTIYF
v_gene: TRBV4-3; len: 13; abundance: .; CDR3aa: CASSQERGRGAFF
v_gene: TRBV7-6; len: 15; abundance: .; CDR3aa: CASSLAAVSGNTIYF
v_gene: TRBV28; len: 13; abundance: .; CDR3aa: CASSPLGQPGYTF
v_gene: TRBV7-2; len: 14; abundance: .; CDR3aa: CVSSFPGLPYEQYF
v_gene: TRBV18; len: 15; abundance: .; CDR3aa: CASSQGQGQGYEQYF
v_gene: TRBV3-1/TRBV3-2; len: 16; abundance: .; CDR3aa: CASSQEVTLSTDTQYF
v_gene: TRBV28; len: 12; abundance: .; CDR3aa: CAIGTVNYGYTF
v_gene: TRBV12-3/TRBV12-4; len: 13; abundance: .; CDR3aa: CASSSLGRGEQFF
v_gene: TRBV6-5; len: 13; abundance: once; CDR3aa: CASSLQGRETQYF
v_gene: TRBV7-2; len: 18; abundance: .; CDR3aa: CASSPMTSGGAPYNEQFF
v_gene: TRBV6-2/TRBV6-3; len: 13; abundance: .; CDR3aa: CASSRQGATEAFF
v_gene: TRBV5-1; len: 12; abundance: once; CDR3aa: CASSLYTDTQYF